One and the same sample provided the 22 T cell receptor beta chains below, sequenced in a study of OX40 agonist ivuxolimab in advanced cancers. The receptor library was made with the immunoSEQ multiplex PCR assay. TCRdb took this table from immuneACCESS and kept in-frame rearrangements with V and J called. Such tables lack part of the clones; where checked against another copy, unresolved V genes explain under half of the gap, and the rest is unexplained. The sample table lists under 85,000 clones, roughly 85% of them with a count of one. Approximately 0.78% of the sample goes to the ten largest clones. The input for sequencing was CD4+ or CD8+ T cells sorted from blood, taken in a trial of the OX40 agonist ivuxolimab. These receptors all stem from an adult with an advanced solid tumor such as melanoma, head and neck, liver or kidney cancer.

This clone was found a few times. The chain recombines TRBV15 with TRBJ2-2; 7 nucleotides agree with TRBD1. Germline CDR1 and CDR2: LNHNV and YYDKDF (reference sequence). This CDR3 has 16 residues. J lost 7 bases, V lost 0 bases, and 8 bases had no gene match. The CDR3 is CATSRDGAGGRGELFF. Written as DNA, the CDR3 is TGTGCCACCAGCAGAGATGGGGCAGGGGGTCGCGGGGAGCTGTTTTTT. The whole variable domain, filled in from reference TRBV15 and TRBJ2-2, reads DAMVIQNPRYQVTQFGKPVTLSCSQTLNHNVMYWYQQKSSQAPKLLFHYYDKDFNNEADTPDNFQSRRPNTSFCFLDIRSPGLGDTAMYLCATSRDGAGGRGELFFGEGSRLTVL.

CDR3 coding DNA: TGTGCCAGCAGCCCCCAAAGGTATGGCTACACCTTC. Its protein is CASSPQRYGYTF. This chain uses TRBV28 with TRBJ1-2, with D unclear. Per germline, CDR1 MDHEN and CDR2 SYDVKM. The CDR3 is 12 amino acids. V lost 6 bases to trimming and J lost 5 bases, with 10 bases between them.

V usage is TRBV20-1 and J usage is TRBJ2-7; D call uncertain. Trimming left V 5 bases short and J 6 bases short, with 11 bases between. Germline V gene sequence: CDR1 DFQATT, CDR2 SNEGSKA (reference sequence). This CDR3 is built from 11 residues. The CDR3 DNA follows: TGCAGTGCTCAGTCGGGCCTCGAGCAGTACTTC. Encoded protein: CSAQSGLEQYF.

The chain uses TRBV18 and TRBJ1-2, with 12 bases aligning to TRBD1. This CDR3 spans 15 amino acids. Germline assignment: CDR1 KGHSH and CDR2 LQKENI. Trimming cost V 7 bases and J 2 bases; bases outside gene matches: 5. The CDR3 sequence: CASLIGTGGNYGYTF. The CDR3 DNA is TGTGCCAGCTTGATCGGGACAGGGGGCAACTATGGCTACACCTTC.

The chain combines TRBV28 with TRBJ1-5; TRBD1 matches 7 bases. The ends lost 7 bases at V and 7 bases at J; junction bases unmatched: 16. The CDR3 is 16 amino acids. Germline CDR1 and CDR2: MDHEN and SYDVKM. For the CDR3, the DNA is TGTGCCAGCACAATAAGGGGGCGGCTATCGGGCCAGCCCCAGCATTTT. Amino acids: CASTIRGRLSGQPQHF.

The chain joins TRBV7-9 to TRBJ2-7; 9 bases align to TRBD2. The V gene end was trimmed by 4 bases and the J gene end by 4 bases; junction bases not matched to a gene: 8. Germline V gives CDR1 SEHNR, CDR2 FQNEAQ (reference sequence). This CDR3 contains 15 residues. The CDR3 region is CASSSMAGGMYEQYF. The DNA for the CDR3 is TGTGCCAGCAGCTCCATGGCGGGAGGGATGTACGAGCAGTACTTC.

V and J are TRBV7-9 and TRBJ2-1, with 10 bases aligning to TRBD2. Germline V gene data show CDR1 as SEHNR and CDR2 as FQNEAQ (reference sequence). With 0 bases clipped from V and 10 bases from J, the junction kept 3 bases outside the gene matches. The CDR3 spans 14 residues. The CDR3 is CASSLAGLAEEQFF. The DNA of the CDR3 is TGTGCCAGCAGCTTAGCCGGACTAGCGGAAGAGCAGTTCTTC. The full variable domain, rest sourced from reference TRBV7-9 and TRBJ2-1, is DTGVSQNPRHKITKRGQNVTFRCDPISEHNRLYWYRQTLGQGPEFLTYFQNEAQLEKSRLLSDRFSAERPKGSFSTLEIQRTEQGDSAMYLCASSLAGLAEEQFFGPGTRLTVL.

This clone was seen a single time. The chain joins TRBV18 to TRBJ1-1, with D unresolved. The germline V gene has CDR1 KGHSH and CDR2 LQKENI. The CDR3 consists of 12 residues. V lost 1 base to trimming and J lost 11 bases, with 11 bases between them. The CDR3 reads CASSPRGKEAFF. The CDR3 region has the DNA TGTGCCAGCTCACCACGGGGAAAGGAGGCTTTCTTT. Drawing the rest from reference TRBV18 and TRBJ1-1, the complete variable domain is NAGVMQNPRHLVRRRGQEARLRCSPMKGHSHVYWYRQLPEEGLKFMVYLQKENIIDESGMPKERFSAEFPKEGPSILRIQQVVRGDSAAYFCASSPRGKEAFFGQGTRLTVV.

The J gene is TRBJ2-1, the V gene TRBV7-2; no clear D. This CDR3 is 14 amino acids long. Trimming cost V 3 bases and J 1 base, with 7 bases left between them. Germline-derived CDR1 and CDR2 are SGHTA and FQGNSA. The CDR3 DNA reads as TGTGCCAGCAGCTTCACCATTTCCTACAATGAGCAGTTCTTC. Its translation is CASSFTISYNEQFF. Using reference TRBV7-2 and TRBJ2-1 for the parts outside the CDR3, the full variable domain is GAGVSQSPSNKVTEKGKDVELRCDPISGHTALYWYRQSLGQGLEFLIYFQGNSAPDKSGLPSDRFSAERTGGSVSTLTIQRTQQEDSAVYLCASSFTISYNEQFFGPGTRLTVL.

The chain carries TRBV6-1 and TRBJ1-1; D unresolved. Per germline, CDR1 MNHNS and CDR2 SASEGT. Trimming removed 3 bases at V and 0 bases at J, with 8 bases between. The CDR3 extends over 14 amino acids. DNA for the CDR3: TGTGCCAGCAGTGATTGGGCACTGAACACTGAAGCTTTCTTT. Its protein product is CASSDWALNTEAFF.

This clone was recorded only once. V and J are TRBV7-8 and TRBJ2-5, with 16 bases aligning to TRBD2. V lost 5 bases, J lost 4 bases, and 7 bases stayed unmatched. The CDR3 sequence is 17 residues long. From germline, CDR1 is SGHVS and CDR2 FQNEAQ. CDR3 protein: CASSPPGLAGGRETQYF. In DNA form, the CDR3 reads TGTGCCAGCAGCCCACCGGGACTAGCGGGAGGGCGAGAGACCCAGTACTTC. The full variable domain, completed using reference TRBV7-8 and TRBJ2-5, is GAGVSQSPRYKVAKRGQDVALRCDPISGHVSLFWYQQALGQGPEFLTYFQNEAQLDKSGLPSDRFFAERPEGSVSTLKIQRTQQEDSAVYLCASSPPGLAGGRETQYFGPGTRLLVL.

The rearrangement uses TRBV11-1 and TRBJ2-5; the D gene is possibly TRBD1 (5 bases). Germline values: CDR1 SGHAT, CDR2 FQDESV (reference sequence). The length of the CDR3 is 14 residues. Trimming removed 8 bases at V and 5 bases at J, with 18 bases between. The CDR3 DNA follows: TGTGCCAGCGGGAAGGGGCGGAGTCAGGAGACCCAGTACTTC. Amino acids: CASGKGRSQETQYF.

The chain carries TRBV6-6 and TRBJ2-1; D remains unclear. There are 15 residues in the CDR3. Trimming took 4 bases from V and 7 from J, leaving 17 bases between them. Germline CDR1 MNHNY, CDR2 SVGAGI (reference sequence). The CDR3 region has the DNA TGTGCCAGCAGTTTCGACCCGCAGATCCTAAATGAGCAGTTCTTC. Translating gives CASSFDPQILNEQFF.

This chain connects TRBV11-2 to TRBJ1-6, with D hard to call. V lost 6 bases, J lost 8 bases, and 14 bases lay in between. The CDR3 is 14 residues long. Germline loops: CDR1 SGHAT, CDR2 FQNNGV. CDR3 region: CASRIGGRDSPLHF. The DNA of the CDR3 is TGTGCCAGCAGGATAGGCGGCCGGGATTCACCCCTCCACTTT.

This chain joins TRBV21-1 and TRBJ1-5. TRBV21-1 has pseudogene status. The CDR3 length is 11 residues. The CDR3 DNA follows: TGTGCCAGAACCCTGGGAGGGGCCCAGCATTTT. Amino acids: CARTLGGAQHF.

This sequence joins TRBV5-1 and TRBJ2-2; D not resolved. CDR3 length: 15 amino acids. From germline, CDR1 is SGHRS and CDR2 YFSETQ. V was trimmed by 4 bases and J by 0 bases, leaving 10 bases between them. The CDR3 is CASSGEPANTGELFF. For the CDR3, the DNA is TGCGCCAGCAGCGGAGAACCCGCGAACACCGGGGAGCTGTTTTTT.

The chain joins TRBV21-1 to TRBJ2-1; no check of the table's D call, TRBD1, against the DNA was made. TRBV21-1 has pseudogene status. CDR3 length: 18 amino acids. This CDR3 is CASSKVKGVQGAPNEQFF. CDR3 nucleotide sequence: TGTGCCAGCAGCAAAGTTAAAGGAGTACAGGGGGCGCCCAATGAGCAGTTCTTC.

This chain uses TRBV18 with TRBJ2-6, with TRBD2 identical over 8 bases. With V trimmed by 5 bases and J by 1 base, 7 bases remained unmatched. CDR1 and CDR2 (germline): KGHSH, LQKENI. The CDR3 has 17 amino acids. CDR3 sequence reads: CASSAVRGGSGANVLTF. As DNA, the CDR3 is TGTGCCAGCTCAGCTGTTCGGGGGGGTTCTGGGGCCAACGTCCTGACTTTC.

The gene calls are TRBV10-3 and TRBJ1-5, with D possibly TRBD1 on 5 matching bases. There are 12 residues in the CDR3. Per germline, CDR1 ENHRY and CDR2 SYGVKD. Trimming took off 10 bases at V and 7 bases at J, with 14 bases between the two ends. The CDR3 loop reads CATQGGDQPQHF. CDR3 bases: TGTGCCACGCAGGGAGGGGACCAGCCCCAGCATTTT.

The chain uses TRBV2 and TRBJ2-6; D gene uncertain. The germline gives CDR1 SNHLY, CDR2 FYNNEI. The CDR3 extends over 13 amino acids. Trimming pared 0 bases from V and 7 bases from J, leaving 4 bases between. The CDR3 DNA reads as TGTGCCAGCAGTGAAGCCCCCGCCAACGTCCTGACTTTC. Protein: CASSEAPANVLTF.

The chain links TRBV7-2 to TRBJ1-4; D uncertain. This CDR3 region has 14 residues. Trimming pared 5 bases from V and 3 bases from J, leaving 10 bases between. Per the germline V gene, CDR1 is SGHTA and CDR2 is FQGNSA. The CDR3 here is CASSLNGPNEKLFF. The CDR3 DNA is TGTGCCAGCAGCCTAAACGGGCCTAATGAAAAACTGTTTTTT.

This rearrangement joins TRBV6-5 to TRBJ2-2, with D tentatively TRBD1 (5 bases). Looked up from germline, CDR1 is MNHEY and CDR2 is SVGAGI. There are 14 residues in the CDR3. V lost 3 bases and J lost 1, with 6 bases in between. In nucleotides, the CDR3 is TGTGCCAGCAGTTATCAGGGGAACACCGGGGAGCTGTTTTTT. This codes for CASSYQGNTGELFF.